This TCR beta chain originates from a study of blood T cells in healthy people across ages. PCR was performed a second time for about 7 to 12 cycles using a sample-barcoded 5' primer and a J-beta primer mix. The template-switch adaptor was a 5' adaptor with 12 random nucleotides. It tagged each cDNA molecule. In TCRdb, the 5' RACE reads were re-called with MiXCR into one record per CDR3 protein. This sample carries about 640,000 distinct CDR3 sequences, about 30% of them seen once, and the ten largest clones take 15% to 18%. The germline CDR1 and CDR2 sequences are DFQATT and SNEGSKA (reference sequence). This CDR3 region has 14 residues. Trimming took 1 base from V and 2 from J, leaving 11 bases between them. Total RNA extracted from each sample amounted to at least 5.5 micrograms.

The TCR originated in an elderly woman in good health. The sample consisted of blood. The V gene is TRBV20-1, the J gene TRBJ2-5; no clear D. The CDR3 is CSARGLAPQETQYF. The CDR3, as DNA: TGCAGTGCTAGAGGGTTAGCACCACAAGAGACCCAGTACTTC.